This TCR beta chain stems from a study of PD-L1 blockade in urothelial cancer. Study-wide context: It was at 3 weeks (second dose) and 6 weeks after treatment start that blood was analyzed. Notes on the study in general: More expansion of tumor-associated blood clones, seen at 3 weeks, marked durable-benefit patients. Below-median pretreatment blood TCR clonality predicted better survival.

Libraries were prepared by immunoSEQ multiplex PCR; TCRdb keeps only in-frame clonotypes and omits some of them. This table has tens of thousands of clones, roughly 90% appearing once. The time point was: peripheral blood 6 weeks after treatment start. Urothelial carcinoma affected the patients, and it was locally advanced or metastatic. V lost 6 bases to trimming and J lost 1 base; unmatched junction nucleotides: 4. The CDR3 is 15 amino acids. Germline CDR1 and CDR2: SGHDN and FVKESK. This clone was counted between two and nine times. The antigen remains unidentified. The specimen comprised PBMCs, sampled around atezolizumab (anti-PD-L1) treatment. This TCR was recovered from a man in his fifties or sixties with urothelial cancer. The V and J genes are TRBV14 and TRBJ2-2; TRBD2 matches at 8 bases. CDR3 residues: CASRPGLGNTGELFF. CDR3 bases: TGTGCCAGCAGGCCGGGACTAGGGAACACCGGGGAGCTGTTTTTT.